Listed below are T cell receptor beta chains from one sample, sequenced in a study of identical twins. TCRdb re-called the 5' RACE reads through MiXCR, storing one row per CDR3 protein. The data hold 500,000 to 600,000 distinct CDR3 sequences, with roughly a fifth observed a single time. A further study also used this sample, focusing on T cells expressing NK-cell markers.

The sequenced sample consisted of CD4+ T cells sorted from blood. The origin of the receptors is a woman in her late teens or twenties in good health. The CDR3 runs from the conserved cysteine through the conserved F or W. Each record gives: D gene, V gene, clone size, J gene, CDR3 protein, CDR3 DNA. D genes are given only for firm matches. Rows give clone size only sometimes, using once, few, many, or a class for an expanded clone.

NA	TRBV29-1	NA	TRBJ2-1	CSVGTSGPYNEQFF	TGCAGCGTTGGGACAAGCGGGCCCTACAATGAGCAGTTCTTC
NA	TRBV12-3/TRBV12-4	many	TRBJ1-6	CASRAGTRRSPLHF	TGTGCCAGCAGGGCCGGGACAAGGCGGTCACCCCTCCACTTT
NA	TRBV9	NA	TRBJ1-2	CASSPVSVNGGYTF	TGTGCCAGCAGCCCCGTTAGTGTCAATGGAGGCTACACCTTC
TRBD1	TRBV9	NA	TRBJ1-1	CASSPTGASTEAFF	TGTGCCAGCAGCCCGACAGGGGCCAGCACTGAAGCTTTCTTT
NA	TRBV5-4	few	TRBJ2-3	CASHVNTDTQYF	TGTGCCAGTCACGTAAACACAGATACGCAGTATTTT
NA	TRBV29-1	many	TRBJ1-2	CSVGPGHRAGYTF	TGCAGCGTTGGACCGGGACATCGAGCGGGCTACACCTTC
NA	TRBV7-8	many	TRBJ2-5	CASSLVSGARLETQYF	TGTGCCAGCAGCTTAGTGTCTGGCGCGCGTCTAGAGACCCAGTACTTC
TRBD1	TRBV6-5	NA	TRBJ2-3	CASSYGRGRGRVDTQYF	TGTGCCAGCAGTTACGGTCGCGGCAGGGGGCGCGTAGATACGCAGTATTTT
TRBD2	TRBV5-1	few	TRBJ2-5	CASSSSGGVGETQYF	TGCGCCAGCAGCTCTAGCGGGGGAGTGGGCGAGACCCAGTACTTC
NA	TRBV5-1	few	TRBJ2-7	CASSLPAHEQYF	TGCGCCAGCAGCTTACCAGCCCACGAGCAGTACTTC
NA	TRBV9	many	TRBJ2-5	CASSVEAGLGGETQYF	TGTGCCAGCAGCGTAGAAGCGGGTCTTGGCGGGGAGACCCAGTACTTC
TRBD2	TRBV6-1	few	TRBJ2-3	CASSVGLAGGPSDTQYF	TGTGCCAGCAGTGTTGGACTAGCGGGGGGCCCGTCAGATACGCAGTATTTT
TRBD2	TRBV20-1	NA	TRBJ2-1	CSARDPTSGRRNEQFF	TGCAGTGCTAGAGACCCTACTAGCGGGAGAAGGAATGAGCAGTTCTTC
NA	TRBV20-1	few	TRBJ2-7	CSARDGRGLLSEQYF	TGCAGTGCTAGAGATGGGAGAGGACTCCTTAGCGAGCAGTACTTC
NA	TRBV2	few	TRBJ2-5	CASSGGEGGETQYF	TGTGCCAGCAGTGGGGGAGAGGGCGGAGAGACCCAGTACTTC
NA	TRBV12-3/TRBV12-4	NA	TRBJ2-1	CASSPPLGADDGGNEQFF	TGTGCCAGCAGCCCACCTTTGGGTGCGGACGATGGGGGCAATGAGCAGTTCTTC
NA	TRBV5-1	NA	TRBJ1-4	CASSFSSPLEKLFF	TGCGCCAGCAGCTTCAGCTCCCCTCTGGAAAAACTGTTTTTT
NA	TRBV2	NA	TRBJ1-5	CASSEAGGGRQPQHF	TGTGCCAGCAGTGAAGCGGGAGGGGGGCGCCAGCCCCAGCATTTT
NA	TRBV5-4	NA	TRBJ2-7	CASSPGLKGEQYF	TGTGCCAGCAGCCCGGGACTGAAGGGTGAGCAGTACTTC
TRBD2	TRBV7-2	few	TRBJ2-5	CASSPQGLAGGETQYF	TGTGCCAGCAGTCCCCAGGGACTAGCGGGTGGGGAGACCCAGTACTTC
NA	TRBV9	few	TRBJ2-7	CASSGQRLGDEQYF	TGTGCCAGCAGCGGTCAGCGTCTCGGGGACGAGCAGTACTTC
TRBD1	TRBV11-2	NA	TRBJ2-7	CASSSGQGSEQYF	TGTGCCAGCAGCTCGGGACAGGGAAGCGAGCAGTACTTC
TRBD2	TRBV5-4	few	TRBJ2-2	CASSYAGVNGELFF	TGTGCCAGCAGCTATGCGGGGGTTAACGGGGAGCTGTTTTTT
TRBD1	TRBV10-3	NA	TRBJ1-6	CAISGGQGDSPLHF	TGTGCCATCAGCGGGGGACAGGGCGATTCACCCCTCCACTTT
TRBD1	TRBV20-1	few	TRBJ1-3	CSATMTGKTIYF	TGCAGTGCTACTATGACAGGGAAGACCATATATTTT
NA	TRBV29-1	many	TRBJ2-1	CSVVGMGSLHNEQFF	TGCAGCGTGGTGGGTATGGGGAGTCTCCACAATGAGCAGTTCTTC
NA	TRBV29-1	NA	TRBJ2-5	CSLTVHKETQYF	TGCAGTCTGACGGTTCATAAAGAGACCCAGTACTTC
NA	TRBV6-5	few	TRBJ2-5	CASSGAGETQYF	TGTGCCAGCAGTGGGGCTGGGGAGACCCAGTACTTC
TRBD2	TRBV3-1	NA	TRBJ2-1	CASSLQLAVTNEQFF	TGTGCCAGCAGCCTACAACTAGCGGTAACGAATGAGCAGTTCTTC
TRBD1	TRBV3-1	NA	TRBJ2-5	CASSRPSTGAGETQYF	TGTGCCAGCAGCCGCCCTTCAACAGGGGCAGGAGAGACCCAGTACTTC
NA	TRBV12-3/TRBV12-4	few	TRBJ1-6	CASCQGLGSPLHF	TGTGCCTCTTGTCAGGGTCTTGGTTCACCCCTCCACTTT
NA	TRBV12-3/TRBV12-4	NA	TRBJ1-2	CASSLGAGQNYGYTF	TGTGCCAGCAGTTTAGGGGCAGGGCAAAACTATGGCTACACCTTC
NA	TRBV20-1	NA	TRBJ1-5	CSAQDGQPQHF	TGCAGTGCTCAAGACGGTCAGCCCCAGCATTTT
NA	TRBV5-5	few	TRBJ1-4	CASSLPGVLEKLFF	TGTGCCAGCAGCTTGCCAGGGGTTCTCGAAAAACTGTTTTTT
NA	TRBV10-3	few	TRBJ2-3	CAISGRGRADTQYF	TGTGCCATCAGTGGTAGGGGTCGGGCAGATACGCAGTATTTT
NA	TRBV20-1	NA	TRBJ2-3	CSALTRGRDTQYF	TGCAGTGCCCTCACCAGAGGCAGAGATACGCAGTATTTT
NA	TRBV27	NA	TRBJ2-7	CASSFLNSYEQYF	TGTGCCAGCAGTTTCTTAAATTCCTACGAGCAGTACTTC
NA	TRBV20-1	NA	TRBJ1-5	CSALVPAQPQHF	TGCAGTGCTCTGGTCCCGGCTCAGCCCCAGCATTTT
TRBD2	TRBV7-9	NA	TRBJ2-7	CASSLAQREDEQYF	TGTGCCAGCAGCTTAGCCCAGCGGGAGGACGAGCAGTACTTC
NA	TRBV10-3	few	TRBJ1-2	CAISSGNYGYTF	TGTGCCATCTCTTCGGGTAACTATGGCTACACCTTC